These 32 T cell receptor beta chains originate from one sample sequenced in a study of beta chain features in type 1 diabetes. The study reverse transcribed the entire isolated RNA, so it sequenced expressed TCRB transcripts. Here immunoSEQ multiplex PCR was the method, and the copy in TCRdb shows in-frame clones only, minus some. The sample has more than 300,000 clones, approximately 15% seen once. Sequenced: naive CD4+ T cells from blood. These receptors were taken from a woman aged 18 to 35 in good health.

This clone was seen more than once but under ten times. The V call is TRBV5-4, the J call TRBJ2-3; TRBD1 aligns across 8 bases. This CDR3 comprises 13 residues. The trim removed 5 bases at V and 1 base at J, leaving 0 bases unmatched. In germline, CDR1 is SGHNT, CDR2 YYREEE (reference sequence). CDR3 residues: CASRTGGTDTQYF. In DNA form, the CDR3 reads TGTGCCAGCAGGACAGGGGGCACAGATACGCAGTATTTT.

The chain has TRBV28 and TRBJ2-1; 11 nucleotides agree with TRBD2. V lost 6 bases, J lost 2 bases, and 0 bases stayed unmatched. CDR1 is MDHEN and CDR2 is SYDVKM in the germline V gene. The CDR3 runs to 14 residues. The CDR3 DNA reads as TGTGCCAGCAGACTAGCGGGAGCCTACAATGAGCAGTTCTTC. It encodes CASRLAGAYNEQFF.

CDR3 coding DNA: TGCGCCAGCAGCTTCTCTAGCGGGAGTGGAACCGGGGAGCTGTTTTTT. The encoded protein is CASSFSSGSGTGELFF. The rearrangement uses TRBV5-1 and TRBJ2-2; 10 nucleotides align to TRBD2. The CDR3 has 16 residues. CDR1 and CDR2 (germline): SGHRS, YFSETQ. With V trimmed by 2 bases and J by 5 bases, 6 bases remained unmatched.

This clone was observed a handful of times. The chain couples TRBV18 to TRBJ2-1; no firm D call. V was clipped by 0 bases and J by 9 bases, with 12 bases between them. Germline V gene lookup returns CDR1 KGHSH and CDR2 LQKENI. The CDR3 is made up of 14 amino acids. CDR3 region: CASSPPLPVGEQFF. Written as DNA, the CDR3 is TGTGCCAGCTCACCACCCCTGCCAGTTGGTGAGCAGTTCTTC.

The rearrangement links TRBV9 to TRBJ2-7; TRBD2 matches at 7 bases. This CDR3 has 14 amino acids. Germline assignment: CDR1 SGDLS and CDR2 YYNGEE. The junction had 7 bases not matched to a gene; V was cut back by 4 bases and J by 3 bases. CDR3 amino acids: CASSPGLSHYEQYF. DNA for the CDR3: TGTGCCAGCAGCCCGGGACTATCCCACTACGAGCAGTACTTC.

The J gene is TRBJ1-5, the V gene TRBV27; 9 positions match TRBD1. CDR3 length equals 16 residues. Trimming removed 5 bases from V and 0 bases from J; junction bases left unmatched: 5. The germline V gene has CDR1 MNHEY and CDR2 SMNVEV (reference sequence). CDR3 region: CASSLGTGISNQPQHF. CDR3 bases: TGTGCCAGCAGTCTTGGGACAGGGATTAGCAATCAGCCCCAGCATTTT.

The V gene is TRBV5-1, the J gene TRBJ2-5; D possibly corresponds to TRBD2 (6 bases). The CDR3 loop spans 15 amino acids. CDR1 is SGHRS and CDR2 is YFSETQ in the germline V gene. Trimming took off 0 bases at V and 1 base at J, with 10 bases between the two ends. CDR3 coding DNA: TGCGCCAGCAGCTTGGACGGGAGCACCCAAGAGACCCAGTACTTC. Protein: CASSLDGSTQETQYF.

This clone showed up just a few times. This chain connects TRBV7-2 to TRBJ2-7; 8 bases fit TRBD1. Germline V gene data show CDR1 as SGHTA and CDR2 as FQGNSA. Trimming removed 4 bases from V and 3 bases from J; junction bases left unmatched: 5. There are 14 residues in the CDR3. Here the CDR3 DNA reads TGTGCCAGCAGCTATCGAGGGACAGGCTACGAGCAGTACTTC. This gives the protein CASSYRGTGYEQYF.

This clone came up a few times. V is TRBV7-9 and J is TRBJ1-1; TRBD1 aligns across 8 bases. CDR3 length: 15 residues. V lost 4 bases to trimming and J lost 4 bases; unmatched junction nucleotides: 8. Germline CDR1 is SEHNR and CDR2 is FQNEAQ (reference sequence). The CDR3 bases are TGTGCCAGCAGCTCACGCAGGGGGCGAGGCACTGAAGCTTTCTTT. Its protein product is CASSSRRGRGTEAFF.

The chain is built from TRBV7-8 and TRBJ2-2; 9 bases are a match to TRBD1. CDR1 SGHVS and CDR2 FQNEAQ come from the germline V gene. This CDR3 is built from 16 residues. Trimming removed 5 bases from V and 2 bases from J; junction bases left unmatched: 6. This CDR3 reads CASSVRDRVNTGELFF. CDR3 bases: TGTGCCAGCAGCGTCCGGGACAGGGTTAACACCGGGGAGCTGTTTTTT.

This clone appeared a few times. The genes are TRBV5-6 and TRBJ2-3; 7 bases match TRBD2. The CDR3 runs 15 residues. Germline CDR1 and CDR2: SGHDT and YYEEEE. The J segment lost 1 base and the V segment lost 6 bases, leaving 8 bases of the junction unmatched. CDR3 DNA sequence: TGTGCCAGCATCCTAACTGGGGGGGGCACAGATACGCAGTATTTT. Translated, it gives CASILTGGGTDTQYF.

This clone was recorded a few times. Written as DNA, the CDR3 is TGCGCCAGCAGCATTGGACAAGCCTTGGATGGCTACACCTTC. It translates to CASSIGQALDGYTF. The chain links TRBV5-1 to TRBJ1-2, with a possible D match to TRBD1 (5 bases). The CDR3 is 14 amino acids. The V and J ends lost 4 bases and 6 bases respectively, with 16 bases between them. CDR1 SGHRS and CDR2 YFSETQ come from the germline V gene.

This clone has just a few counts. CDR3 sequence reads: CSVEVQDSNQPQHF. The DNA for the CDR3 is TGCAGCGTTGAAGTCCAGGATAGCAATCAGCCCCAGCATTTT. The genes are TRBV29-1 and TRBJ1-5; no reliable D call. There are 14 residues in the CDR3. Germline V gives CDR1 SQVTM, CDR2 ANQGSEA. V was shortened by 1 base and J by 0 bases, with 7 bases between the two germline ends.

In its sample, this clone was seen a few times. This chain links TRBV4-2 with TRBJ1-4; perhaps TRBD1 as D (5 bases). CDR1 LGHNA and CDR2 YNFKEQ come from the germline V gene. The CDR3 sequence is 17 residues long. Trimming removed 0 bases at V and 7 bases at J, with 18 bases between. CDR3 DNA sequence: TGTGCCAGCAGCCAAGAAGCCCGCGGAGGGGAGTTTGAAAAACTGTTTTTT. It is translated as CASSQEARGGEFEKLFF.

The chain recombines TRBV11-2 with TRBJ2-2; D is perhaps TRBD2 (6 bases). V was pared by 6 bases and J by 6 bases, with 14 bases between. The CDR3 covers 14 residues. Germline V gene lookup returns CDR1 SGHAT and CDR2 FQNNGV. The CDR3: CASSFDSGPGELFF. The CDR3 DNA sequence: TGTGCCAGCAGTTTCGATAGCGGCCCCGGGGAGCTGTTTTTT.

Points on this clone: This CDR3 is also generated by other DNA sequences in the sample. The rearrangement joins TRBV5-4 to TRBJ2-1; D gene uncertain. Germline assignment: CDR1 SGHNT and CDR2 YYREEE (reference sequence). Trimming removed 0 bases from V and 7 bases from J, with 5 bases in between. The CDR3 length is 12 residues. The CDR3 sequence is CASSLARNEQFF. The CDR3 DNA is TGTGCCAGCAGCTTGGCCAGAAATGAGCAGTTCTTC.

The table lists this clone with a few counts. This chain links TRBV18 with TRBJ2-1, with 7 bases fitting TRBD2. This CDR3 has 13 residues. Germline lookup yields CDR1 KGHSH and CDR2 LQKENI. Trimming cost V 3 bases and J 9 bases; bases outside gene matches: 5. The CDR3 loop reads CASSPLRESEQFF. CDR3 nucleotide sequence: TGTGCCAGCTCACCGTTGCGGGAGAGTGAGCAGTTCTTC.

This clone occurred a few times. The J gene is TRBJ1-1, the V gene TRBV4-2; D unclear. The V end was cut by 6 bases, the J end by 0 bases, with 20 bases between. The germline CDR1 and CDR2 sequences are LGHNA and YNFKEQ. This CDR3 comprises 17 residues. The CDR3 DNA is TGTGCCAGCAGAGGGAGAGGGCCGGATCCTATGAACACTGAAGCTTTCTTT. This codes for CASRGRGPDPMNTEAFF.

This clone appeared a few times. The gene calls are TRBV19 and TRBJ2-1; D not resolved. Germline V gene lookup returns CDR1 LNHDA and CDR2 SQIVND (reference sequence). There are 11 residues in the CDR3. Trimming pared 7 bases from V and 8 bases from J, leaving 9 bases between. DNA for the CDR3: TGTGCCAGTACCCAGAGGTATGAGCAGTTCTTC. Its protein is CASTQRYEQFF.

This clone was counted only a few times. The rearrangement joins TRBV28 to TRBJ1-1, with D maybe TRBD1 (6 bases). This CDR3 is built from 14 residues. Germline CDR1 is MDHEN and CDR2 is SYDVKM. The ends were cut back, 6 bases at V and 4 bases at J, with 15 bases in the middle. CDR3 amino acids: CASSVGARPTEAFF. In DNA form, the CDR3 reads TGTGCCAGCAGCGTGGGGGCCCGACCCACTGAAGCTTTCTTT. Combining the CDR3 with reference TRBV28 and TRBJ1-1 gives the whole variable domain DVKVTQSSRYLVKRTGEKVFLECVQDMDHENMFWYRQDPGLGLRLIYFSYDVKMKEKGDIPEGYSVSREKKERFSLILESASTNQTSMYLCASSVGARPTEAFFGQGTRLTVV.

In this sample, this clone turned up a few times. The chain is built from TRBV29-1 and TRBJ1-1; D may be TRBD1 (6 bases). The germline V and J ends were trimmed by 5 bases and 6 bases, with 10 bases remaining between them. The length of the CDR3 is 11 residues. Germline CDR1 and CDR2: SQVTM and ANQGSEA. CDR3: CSVYHRAEAFF. In DNA form, the CDR3 reads TGCAGCGTTTATCACAGGGCTGAAGCTTTCTTT.

This clone has a handful of counts. The rearrangement joins TRBV18 to TRBJ2-1; TRBD2 might be the D (6 bases). Germline V gene sequence: CDR1 KGHSH, CDR2 LQKENI. This CDR3 is built from 13 residues. V gave up 6 bases and J gave up 6 bases, with 12 bases separating them. For the CDR3, the DNA is TGTGCCAGCTCGGGCGGGATCGGCAATGAGCAGTTCTTC. This codes for CASSGGIGNEQFF.

The V gene is TRBV7-9, the J gene TRBJ2-3, with D tentatively TRBD1 (6 bases). CDR1 is SEHNR and CDR2 is FQNEAQ in the germline V gene (reference sequence). This CDR3 spans 15 amino acids. V shed 10 bases and J shed 0 bases, with 17 bases lying between them. The CDR3, as DNA: TGTGCCACGCCGCAGGGGAAATCTAGCACAGATACGCAGTATTTT. Translation gives CATPQGKSSTDTQYF.

The rearrangement joins TRBV6-5 to TRBJ2-6; 8 bases map to TRBD1. V lost 6 bases to trimming and J lost 8 bases; unmatched junction nucleotides: 9. In germline, CDR1 is MNHEY, CDR2 SVGAGI. The CDR3 loop spans 15 amino acids. For the CDR3, the DNA is TGTGCCAGCAGCCAAGAATGGACAGGGCCCAACGTCCTGACTTTC. Translating it yields CASSQEWTGPNVLTF.

V gene TRBV7-9 combines with J gene TRBJ2-1; 12 bases match TRBD2. The CDR3 length is 16 residues. Germline-derived CDR1 and CDR2 are SEHNR and FQNEAQ (reference sequence). Trimming cost V 6 bases and J 3 bases; bases outside gene matches: 6. Here the CDR3 reads CASRPWTSGDYNEQFF. The CDR3 DNA reads TGTGCCAGCAGACCCTGGACTAGCGGGGACTACAATGAGCAGTTCTTC.

The rearrangement uses TRBV9 and TRBJ1-1; possibly TRBD1 for D (5 bases). The CDR3 extends over 16 amino acids. Germline V gene sequence: CDR1 SGDLS, CDR2 YYNGEE. V was shortened by 0 bases and J by 4 bases, with 16 bases between the two germline ends. In nucleotides, the CDR3 is TGTGCCAGCAGCGTAGATCACGGCTCCAGGGTCACTGAAGCTTTCTTT. It yields the protein CASSVDHGSRVTEAFF.

This clone showed up just a few times. CDR3 sequence: CASSEGTRELIEQYF. The CDR3 DNA sequence: TGTGCCAGCAGCGAAGGGACTAGGGAATTGATCGAGCAGTACTTC. The chain has TRBV7-2 and TRBJ2-7, with 8 bases fitting TRBD2. The length of the CDR3 is 15 residues. Trimming removed 5 bases from V and 6 bases from J; junction bases left unmatched: 12. Looked up from germline, CDR1 is SGHTA and CDR2 is FQGNSA.

The chain has TRBV2 and TRBJ2-1; 7 positions agree with TRBD2. Germline V gene data show CDR1 as SNHLY and CDR2 as FYNNEI. The CDR3 runs to 17 residues. With 6 bases clipped from V and 5 bases from J, the junction kept 16 bases outside the gene matches. The CDR3 spells CASRDLGGRAKNNEQFF. The CDR3 nucleotides read TGTGCCAGCAGGGATCTGGGGGGGAGGGCCAAAAACAATGAGCAGTTCTTC.

This clone was seen only a few times. J is TRBJ2-3 and V is TRBV28, with 14 bases aligning to TRBD2. The germline gives CDR1 MDHEN, CDR2 SYDVKM. The CDR3 covers 17 residues. V lost 4 bases to trimming and J lost 7 bases; unmatched junction nucleotides: 10. For the CDR3, the DNA is TGTGCCAGCAGTTCCAACTCCGGGACTAGCGGGAGCTATACGCAGTATTTT. Protein product: CASSSNSGTSGSYTQYF.

There are a few counts of this clone. V gene TRBV30 combines with J gene TRBJ2-1; a weak D match, TRBD1 (6 bases). Germline V gives CDR1 GTSNPN, CDR2 SVGIG (reference sequence). The CDR3 length is 13 residues. Trimming shortened V by 5 bases and J by 9 bases, and 17 bases separated the two germline ends. CDR3 DNA: TGTGCCTGGGCGGTCAGGGGACGTGCTGAGCAGTTCTTC. Amino acid sequence: CAWAVRGRAEQFF.

The J gene is TRBJ2-1, the V gene TRBV30; 9 bases align to TRBD2. This CDR3 contains 12 residues. V lost 4 bases and J lost 9; bases outside the gene matches: 4. Germline V gene lookup returns CDR1 GTSNPN and CDR2 SVGIG (reference sequence). The CDR3 bases are TGTGCCTGGACTAGCGGGGCTCGTGAGCAGTTCTTC. Protein: CAWTSGAREQFF.

This clone was found a few times. The chain combines TRBV11-2 with TRBJ2-1; D is unresolved. V was trimmed by 0 bases and J by 7 bases, leaving 4 bases between them. Germline lookup yields CDR1 SGHAT and CDR2 FQNNGV. The CDR3 is 12 residues long. The CDR3 is CASSLERNEQFF. CDR3 coding DNA: TGTGCCAGCAGCTTAGAGAGGAATGAGCAGTTCTTC.